Below, 3 T cell receptor beta chains from the same sample are listed, as sequenced in a study of regulatory T cells in long-lasting Graves disease. CDR3-region Arm-PCR and iRepertoire HTBI primers produced the TCR beta libraries. MiXCR, applied by TCRdb to the multiplex PCR reads, yields one record per CDR3 protein. In the table there are around 450,000 distinct CDR3 sequences, around 15% of which are singletons. Noted time point: newly diagnosed GD, antithyroid drugs for less than 3 months. Construction of the TCR library relied on RNA isolated from PBMCs. The sample also formed part of further work on T cells in Graves' hyperthyroidism and ophthalmopathy.

The sequencing here drew on peripheral blood mononuclear cells (PBMCs), taken at new diagnosis, from a patient treated with antithyroid drugs. The receptors shown here come from a man in his forties with Graves disease.

There are a few counts of this clonotype. J is TRBJ2-2 and V is TRBV25-1; 9 bases fit TRBD1. CDR1 MGHDK and CDR2 SYGVNS come from the germline V gene. J was trimmed by 6 bases and V by 5 bases; bases with no gene match: 7. The CDR3 consists of 15 residues. The CDR3 DNA follows: TGTGCCAGCAGTAATTGGACAGGGGAGGCCGGGGAGCTGTTTTTT. Amino acid sequence: CASSNWTGEAGELFF.

The chain is built from TRBV2 and TRBJ1-5; maybe TRBD1 (5 bases). Between the trimmed V and J ends, which lost 1 base and 5 bases, there was a span of 9 bases. The length of the CDR3 is 14 residues. CDR1 and CDR2 from the germline V gene are SNHLY and FYNNEI. For the CDR3, the DNA is TGTGCCAGCAGTGAAGGGGGGGACCATCAGCCCCAGCATTTT. This translates into CASSEGGDHQPQHF.

This clonotype was detected ten times or more. This rearrangement joins TRBV30 to TRBJ2-7, with 8 nucleotides matching TRBD1. The germline gives CDR1 GTSNPN, CDR2 SVGIG (reference sequence). Trimming cost V 2 bases and J 1 base; bases outside gene matches: 10. The CDR3 contains 16 residues. The CDR3 loop reads CAWSSRRGTGSYEQYF. CDR3 nucleotide sequence: TGTGCCTGGAGTTCTCGACGGGGGACAGGTTCCTACGAGCAGTACTTC.